The T cell receptor beta chain under discussion was sequenced for a study of blood T cells in healthy people across ages. Whole-study results and caveats: TCR beta diversity was tightly associated with the proportion of naive T cells. Diversity was higher, and naive CD4+ cells more numerous, in long-lived donors than in aged donors.

A sample-barcoded 5' primer and a J-beta primer mix were used in a second PCR of roughly 7 to 11 cycles. Every cDNA molecule carried a tag from a template-switch adaptor bearing 12 random nucleotides. TCRdb reanalysed the 5' RACE reads using MiXCR and keeps one entry per CDR3 protein. The table has approximately 1.5 million distinct CDR3 sequences, about 32% seen once. Germline V gene lookup returns CDR1 DFQATT and CDR2 SNEGSKA (reference sequence). The CDR3 runs to 13 residues. With 2 bases removed from V and 5 bases from J, the gap between germline ends came to 11 bases. Extraction of total RNA produced a minimum of 5.5 micrograms from each sample. Concerning this clonotype: Its antigen is as yet unknown.

The source material was blood. The chain is built from TRBV20-1 and TRBJ2-3, with D possibly matching TRBD2 (6 bases). The clonotype originates from a woman aged 30 to 39 in good health. The CDR3 sequence is CSARSGDGDTQYF. DNA for the CDR3: TGCAGTGCTAGATCGGGGGATGGAGATACGCAGTATTTT.